The rows below give T cell receptor beta chains drawn from one sample of a study of T cell repertoires in cytomegalovirus infection. TCRdb independently ran MiXCR on the reads; one entry per CDR3 protein. The sample holds about 310,000 distinct CDR3 sequences, roughly 15% seen once. Sample: PBMCs. The origin of the receptors is a human donor in good health (CMV status not recorded). Some clones in this sample may be carry-over from other donors' samples. The CDR3 runs from the conserved cysteine through the conserved F or W. A D gene is named only where the DNA matches it firmly. Size is stated for part of the rows, as once, few or many counts, or as a class when the clone is expanded.

TRBD1,-,TRBV19,TRBJ2-1,TGTGCCAGTAGTCTCTCCGGGACAGTCCCTTTATTC,CASSLSGTVPLF
TRBD2,few,TRBV6-2/TRBV6-3,TRBJ2-7,TGTGCCAGCAGTTACTATCGGGGGGTCGAGCAGTACTTC,CASSYYRGVEQYF
TRBD2,few,TRBV11-2,TRBJ2-2,TGTGCCAGCAGCCAAGGGGCGGGGGGATACGCCGGGGAGCTGTTTTTT,CASSQGAGGYAGELFF
TRBD1,-,TRBV4-2,TRBJ2-5,TGTGCCAGCAGCCTCGACAGGGGGAAAGAGACCCAGTACTTC,CASSLDRGKETQYF
-,few,TRBV20-1,TRBJ1-5,TGCAGTGCGTCGAACCAGGGTAGCAATCAGCCCCAGCATTTT,CSASNQGSNQPQHF
-,-,TRBV9,TRBJ1-1,TGTGCCAGCAGCGTAGGTATGGGGAGCACTGAAGCTTTCTTT,CASSVGMGSTEAFF
TRBD1,few,TRBV19,TRBJ2-3,TGTGCCAGTAGTATAACAGGGGACCTCACAGATACGCAGTATTTT,CASSITGDLTDTQYF
TRBD1,-,TRBV19,TRBJ2-1,TGTGCCAGTAACAGGGGAAGGTACAATGAGCAGTTCTTC,CASNRGRYNEQFF
-,many,TRBV7-9,TRBJ2-1,TGTGCCAGCAGCTTAAGGGCACTCCGGCCCTACAATGAGCAGTTCTTC,CASSLRALRPYNEQFF
-,many,TRBV7-9,TRBJ2-1,TGTGCCAGCAGCGAACTGTTGGGGGACAATGAGCAGTTCTTC,CASSELLGDNEQFF
TRBD2,many,TRBV12-3/TRBV12-4,TRBJ2-1,TGTGCCAGCAGTTTACTAGCGGGGGGGCCGAATGAGCAGTTCTTC,CASSLLAGGPNEQFF
TRBD1,many,TRBV7-2,TRBJ1-2,TGTGCCAGCAGCCCTGACAGGGTCGATGGCTACACCTTC,CASSPDRVDGYTF
-,many,TRBV6-1,TRBJ1-1,TGTGCCAGCAGAGAAGGGACATTGAACACTGAAGCTTTCTTT,CASREGTLNTEAFF
-,few,TRBV6-2/TRBV6-3,TRBJ1-1,TGTGCCGCTAGACGGCTGGGTGACACTGAAGCTTTCTTT,CAARRLGDTEAFF
-,few,TRBV7-9,TRBJ2-2,TGTGCCAGCAGCCAAAATCGGCCCGAACTGTTTTTT,CASSQNRPELFF
-,-,TRBV2,TRBJ1-1,TGTGCCAGCAGTGACAACCCTTTGAACACTGAAGCTTTCTTT,CASSDNPLNTEAFF
-,few,TRBV7-9,TRBJ1-6,TGTGCCAGCAGCTTAGCGACAGGACAGAGCTCCTATAATTCACCCCTCCACTTT,CASSLATGQSSYNSPLHF
TRBD1,few,TRBV20-1,TRBJ2-7,TGCAGTGCTAGAGGAGACAGGGGCGGCAACGAGCAGTACTTC,CSARGDRGGNEQYF
TRBD2,few,TRBV12-3/TRBV12-4,TRBJ2-3,TGTGCCAGCAACGCGGGGGGGTCAGTAGATACGCAGTATTTT,CASNAGGSVDTQYF
-,-,TRBV3-1,TRBJ1-2,TGTGCCAGCAGCCAACGCGGGAGCAACTATGGCTACACCTTC,CASSQRGSNYGYTF
-,few,TRBV28,TRBJ1-2,TGTGCCAGCAGTTTGGGGGCTTCTAACTATGGCTACACCTTC,CASSLGASNYGYTF
TRBD1,-,TRBV12-3/TRBV12-4,TRBJ1-5,TGTGCCAGCAGTTTAGGGACAGGGAGTTCGGGTCAGCCCCAGCATTTT,CASSLGTGSSGQPQHF
-,few,TRBV29-1,TRBJ1-4,TGCAGCGTTGGATCAGGGCGGAACGCTCGTGAAAAACTGTTTTTT,CSVGSGRNAREKLFF
-,-,TRBV9,TRBJ2-1,TGTGCCAGCAGCGGGGGGATTAACAATGAGCAGTTCTTC,CASSGGINNEQFF
-,-,TRBV28,TRBJ2-3,TGTGCCAGCAGCCGAGGGGGGCCAGTGGATACGCAGTATTTT,CASSRGGPVDTQYF